These 28 T cell receptor beta chains share one sample of origin, sequenced in a study of graft-versus-host responses after intestinal transplantation (dated by TCRdb to the early 2020s). Library method: the immunoSEQ multiplex PCR assay. Entries here come from immuneACCESS through TCRdb and include only in-frame sequences with V and J called. Some clones fail to appear in such tables; in the studies checked, an unresolved V gene covers under half of the shortfall, and the cause of the remainder is unknown. This sample gives tens of thousands of clones in total; 70% to 90% of them show up just once. The ten largest clones add up to approximately 0.6% of the sample. Explained via the paper, the time point label denotes: cells obtained before transplantation from donor or recipient. These receptors' antigens are unknown. The material was unstimulated CD4+ T cells sorted from spleen or lymph node cells, obtained before transplant. These receptors were obtained from a human donor who was the organ donor for an intestinal transplant.

V gene TRBV18 combines with J gene TRBJ2-2; maybe TRBD1 (6 bases). The germline V gene encodes CDR1 KGHSH and CDR2 LQKENI. Between the trimmed V and J ends, which lost 3 bases and 2 bases, there was a span of 13 bases. The CDR3 has 16 amino acids. The CDR3 DNA reads TGTGCCAGCTCACCCTTGGACAGTCTTAACACCGGGGAGCTGTTTTTT. Its translation is CASSPLDSLNTGELFF.

The chain carries TRBV29-1 and TRBJ2-7; 9 bases are a match to TRBD1. Losses at the gene ends were 8 bases for V and 3 bases for J; bases not matched to a gene: 8. Germline CDR1 and CDR2: SQVTM and ANQGSEA. The CDR3 extends over 13 amino acids. The CDR3 loop is CSFTLGQGYEQYF. DNA of the CDR3: TGCAGCTTCACTCTGGGACAGGGCTACGAGCAGTACTTC.

The V gene is TRBV18, the J gene TRBJ1-1; D possibly corresponds to TRBD1 (5 bases). V shed 3 bases and J shed 0 bases, with 14 bases lying between them. CDR1 KGHSH and CDR2 LQKENI come from the germline V gene. The length of the CDR3 is 16 residues. This CDR3 reads CASSPGRAPMNTEAFF. Here the CDR3 DNA reads TGTGCCAGCTCACCGGGCAGGGCGCCCATGAACACTGAAGCTTTCTTT.

The chain is built from TRBV6-1 and TRBJ1-5; 8 bases agree with TRBD1. J lost 3 bases, V lost 6 bases, and 7 bases had no gene match. CDR3 length equals 15 residues. Germline CDR1 is MNHNS and CDR2 is SASEGT. CDR3 amino acids: CASRAQGAVNQPQHF. CDR3 nucleotides: TGTGCCAGCAGGGCTCAGGGGGCAGTCAATCAGCCCCAGCATTTT.

In its sample, this clone was seen once. Germline is not matched at one junction end, which may reflect a read error. The V call is TRBV7-9, the J call TRBJ2-1; D is possibly TRBD2 (5 bases). The germline CDR1 and CDR2 sequences are SEHNR and FQNEAQ (reference sequence). There are 12 residues in the CDR3. Written as DNA, the CDR3 is TGTGCCAGCAGCTACGACTACCATGAGCAGTTCTTC. Amino acids: CASSYDYHEQFF.

The chain employs TRBV6-5 and TRBJ2-3; 7 bases agree with TRBD2. The CDR3 runs to 15 residues. Germline assignment: CDR1 MNHEY and CDR2 SVGAGI. V was pared by 0 bases and J by 4 bases, with 4 bases of the junction left unmatched. As DNA, the CDR3 is TGTGCCAGCAGTTACTCGGGAGGGCAGGCAGATACGCAGTATTTT. This codes for CASSYSGGQADTQYF.

This clone occurred once. The chain joins TRBV5-1 to TRBJ1-1; a possible D gene is TRBD1 (5 bases). The CDR3 is 16 residues long. Per the germline V gene, CDR1 is SGHRS and CDR2 is YFSETQ. Trimming left V 0 bases short and J 0 bases short, with 12 bases between. For the CDR3, the DNA is TGCGCCAGCAGCTTGGTAAGGCAGGGCTTGAACACTGAAGCTTTCTTT. It yields the protein CASSLVRQGLNTEAFF. Variable domain in full (rest from reference TRBV5-1 and TRBJ1-1): KAGVTQTPRYLIKTRGQQVTLSCSPISGHRSVSWYQQTPGQGLQFLFEYFSETQRNKGNFPGRFSGRQFSNSRSEMNVSTLELGDSALYLCASSLVRQGLNTEAFFGQGTRLTVV.

V usage is TRBV5-5 and J usage is TRBJ2-3, with D possibly being TRBD2 (6 bases). The CDR3 is 17 residues long. V lost 2 bases and J lost 1, with 17 bases in between. Per germline, CDR1 SGHKS and CDR2 YYEKEE (reference sequence). CDR3 sequence (DNA): TGTGCCAGCAGCTTAGGGGCCCTGGCTAGCGGCACAGATACGCAGTATTTT. Translating gives CASSLGALASGTDTQYF.

The chain uses TRBV4-2 and TRBJ2-1, with D maybe TRBD2 (6 bases). In germline, CDR1 is LGHNA, CDR2 YNFKEQ. This CDR3 contains 15 residues. V shed 3 bases and J shed 5 bases, with 14 bases lying between them. Written as DNA, the CDR3 is TGTGCCAGCAGCCAGGGGGGTAGCGGCCACAATGAGCAGTTCTTC. This gives the protein CASSQGGSGHNEQFF.

The V call is TRBV6-1, the J call TRBJ2-5; D is perhaps TRBD2 (7 bases). The germline V gene encodes CDR1 MNHNS and CDR2 SASEGT. There are 16 residues in the CDR3. Trimming left V 2 bases short and J 4 bases short, with 17 bases between. The CDR3 here is CASSEFGGGGRETQYF. The CDR3 DNA sequence: TGTGCCAGCAGTGAATTTGGGGGAGGGGGTAGAGAGACCCAGTACTTC.

J is TRBJ2-4 and V is TRBV4-2; 13 positions agree with TRBD2. Germline V CDR1 and CDR2: LGHNA, YNFKEQ. The CDR3 runs to 17 residues. V shed 4 bases and J 2 bases; nucleotides not matched to a gene: 5. The chain's CDR3 is CASSPLLAGGPKNIQYF. In DNA form, the CDR3 reads TGTGCCAGCAGCCCCCTACTAGCGGGAGGGCCCAAAAACATTCAGTACTTC.

CDR3 DNA sequence: TGTGCCAGCAGCTCCTCTACTAGCGGGAGCGCAGATACGCAGTATTTT. It specifies CASSSSTSGSADTQYF. The rearrangement links TRBV28 to TRBJ2-3, with TRBD2 matching 11 bases. The J segment lost 4 bases and the V segment lost 6 bases, leaving 9 bases of the junction unmatched. Germline-derived CDR1 and CDR2 are MDHEN and SYDVKM. The CDR3 is made up of 16 amino acids.

This rearrangement joins TRBV4-2 to TRBJ1-5; no reliable D call. Trimming took off 1 base at V and 1 base at J, with 8 bases between the two ends. In germline, CDR1 is LGHNA, CDR2 YNFKEQ. CDR3 length: 15 residues. The CDR3 coding sequence is TGTGCCAGCAGCCAAGCGGGGATGAGCAATCAGCCCCAGCATTTT. This encodes CASSQAGMSNQPQHF.

The chain has TRBV5-6 and TRBJ1-1; D possibly corresponds to TRBD1 (5 bases). Germline V lookup: CDR1 SGHDT, CDR2 YYEEEE. Trimming took 4 bases from V and 7 from J, leaving 11 bases between them. The CDR3 sequence is 12 residues long. CDR3 coding DNA: TGTGCCAGCAGCGTCTGGGGACTTGAAGCTTTCTTT. It translates to CASSVWGLEAFF.

V gene TRBV4-1 combines with J gene TRBJ1-1; no definite D call. CDR1 MGHRA and CDR2 YSYEKL come from the germline V gene. V shed 2 bases and J shed 4 bases, with 17 bases lying between them. The CDR3 contains 16 residues. CDR3 nucleotides: TGCGCCAGCAGCCAACTTATTGCGGGCGGGAGCACTGAAGCTTTCTTT. This sequence encodes CASSQLIAGGSTEAFF.

The rearrangement joins TRBV7-6 to TRBJ1-4; 10 nucleotides align to TRBD1. J was trimmed by 8 bases and V by 5 bases; bases with no gene match: 11. This CDR3 has 16 amino acids. Germline CDR1 reads SGHVS; CDR2 reads FNYEAQ. CDR3 in DNA: TGTGCCAGCAGCCCCGGGACAGGGGTCATGGGGGAAAAACTGTTTTTT. Translation gives CASSPGTGVMGEKLFF.

This clone was detected once. V usage is TRBV19 and J usage is TRBJ2-2, with D possibly matching TRBD1 (6 bases). The CDR3 is made up of 15 amino acids. Germline V gene lookup returns CDR1 LNHDA and CDR2 SQIVND (reference sequence). V lost 0 bases and J 7 bases, leaving 12 bases between the germline ends. The CDR3 is CASSIDRGIIGELFF. The CDR3 coding sequence is TGTGCCAGTAGTATAGACAGGGGAATTATCGGGGAGCTGTTTTTT.

Here the CDR3 reads CASRRLRQGSQPQHF. The CDR3 nucleotides read TGTGCCAGCAGACGCCTGAGACAGGGATCTCAGCCCCAGCATTTT. The chain carries TRBV28 and TRBJ1-5, with 7 bases matching TRBD1. V shed 6 bases, J shed 6 bases, and the junction held 11 bases outside the gene matches. The CDR3 loop spans 15 amino acids. The germline V gene encodes CDR1 MDHEN and CDR2 SYDVKM.

This clone came up once. V is TRBV5-1 and J is TRBJ1-4, with D uncertain. The V end was cut by 1 base, the J end by 7 bases, with 14 bases between. Germline values: CDR1 SGHRS, CDR2 YFSETQ. There are 15 residues in the CDR3. CDR3 bases: TGCGCCAGCAGCTTGAATTATGCGGGGAGTGAAAAACTGTTTTTT. The encoded protein is CASSLNYAGSEKLFF.

This chain links TRBV5-1 with TRBJ2-3; possible D gene TRBD2, 5 bases. V lost 0 bases and J lost 4, with 6 bases in between. Germline-derived CDR1 and CDR2 are SGHRS and YFSETQ. The CDR3 runs 13 residues. The CDR3 DNA sequence: TGCGCCAGCAGCTTGGCCGGGGCAGATACGCAGTATTTT. The encoded protein is CASSLAGADTQYF.

The chain is built from TRBV19 and TRBJ2-5; 10 positions agree with TRBD1. The CDR3 totals 16 residues. The germline V gene encodes CDR1 LNHDA and CDR2 SQIVND (reference sequence). Losses at the gene ends were 4 bases for V and 2 bases for J; bases not matched to a gene: 7. Here the CDR3 DNA reads TGTGCCAGTAGTACTTCCGGGACAGGGGATCAAGAGACCCAGTACTTC. Residues: CASSTSGTGDQETQYF.

The rearrangement links TRBV19 to TRBJ1-1; 7 positions agree with TRBD1. The CDR3 covers 12 residues. The V gene's germline CDR1 is LNHDA and CDR2 SQIVND (reference sequence). Trimming cost V 3 bases and J 9 bases; bases outside gene matches: 4. CDR3 sequence: CASSMYRGQAFF. In DNA, the CDR3 is TGTGCCAGTAGTATGTACAGGGGACAAGCTTTCTTT. Based on the CDR3 plus reference TRBV19 and TRBJ1-1, the full variable domain is DGGITQSPKYLFRKEGQNVTLSCEQNLNHDAMYWYRQDPGQGLRLIYYSQIVNDFQKGDIAEGYSVSREKKESFPLTVTSAQKNPTAFYLCASSMYRGQAFFGQGTRLTVV.

This sequence joins TRBV28 and TRBJ2-1, with 12 bases that match TRBD2. Germline values: CDR1 MDHEN, CDR2 SYDVKM. The V segment lost 3 bases and the J segment 10 bases; nucleotides outside the gene matches: 4. This CDR3 is 14 amino acids long. The CDR3 DNA follows: TGTGCCAGCAGTTTCTCTAGCGGGAGGGGCGAGCAGTTCTTC. It specifies CASSFSSGRGEQFF.

The chain couples TRBV6-4 to TRBJ2-2, with D maybe TRBD1 (5 bases). Germline CDR1 and CDR2: MRHNA and SNTAGT. The CDR3 covers 15 residues. V was clipped by 2 bases and J by 4 bases, with 11 bases between them. CDR3 in amino acids: CASSDPGHPTGELFF. The CDR3 DNA is TGTGCCAGCAGTGACCCCGGACACCCCACCGGGGAGCTGTTTTTT.

V is TRBV6-6 and J is TRBJ2-5; TRBD2 matches 8 bases. Germline CDR1 MNHNY, CDR2 SVGAGI (reference sequence). CDR3 size: 15 residues. V lost 5 bases and J lost 4; bases outside the gene matches: 9. Here the CDR3 reads CASSPYLAGRETQYF. DNA of the CDR3: TGTGCCAGCAGTCCCTACTTAGCGGGACGAGAGACCCAGTACTTC.

The chain recombines TRBV19 with TRBJ1-6, with 9 positions matching TRBD1. The CDR3 extends over 16 amino acids. The V gene end was trimmed by 5 bases and the J gene end by 7 bases; junction bases not matched to a gene: 9. Germline V gene sequence: CDR1 LNHDA, CDR2 SQIVND (reference sequence). The CDR3 nucleotides read TGTGCCAGTAGTGTCTCGACCGGGACAGGGAATTCACCCCTCCACTTT. It specifies CASSVSTGTGNSPLHF.

J is TRBJ2-2 and V is TRBV2, with TRBD1 as a possible D gene (6 bases). V dropped 9 bases and J dropped 0 bases, with 8 bases sitting between them. The CDR3 is made up of 13 amino acids. The V gene's germline CDR1 is SNHLY and CDR2 FYNNEI. Here the CDR3 reads CARRGTNTGELFF. CDR3 DNA sequence: TGTGCCAGGAGGGGGACGAACACCGGGGAGCTGTTTTTT. The variable domain in full, with the rest retrieved from reference TRBV2 and TRBJ2-2, is EPEVTQTPSHQVTQMGQEVILRCVPISNHLYFYWYRQILGQKVEFLVSFYNNEISEKSEIFDDQFSVERPDGSNFTLKIRSTKLEDSAMYFCARRGTNTGELFFGEGSRLTVL.

CDR3 region: CASITPGTGRGEQFF. CDR3 nucleotide sequence: TGTGCCAGCATCACCCCAGGGACAGGGAGGGGTGAGCAGTTCTTC. V and J are TRBV6-1 and TRBJ2-1; 9 bases are a match to TRBD1. This CDR3 region has 15 residues. The V segment lost 7 bases and the J segment 9 bases; nucleotides outside the gene matches: 13. Germline CDR1 MNHNS, CDR2 SASEGT.